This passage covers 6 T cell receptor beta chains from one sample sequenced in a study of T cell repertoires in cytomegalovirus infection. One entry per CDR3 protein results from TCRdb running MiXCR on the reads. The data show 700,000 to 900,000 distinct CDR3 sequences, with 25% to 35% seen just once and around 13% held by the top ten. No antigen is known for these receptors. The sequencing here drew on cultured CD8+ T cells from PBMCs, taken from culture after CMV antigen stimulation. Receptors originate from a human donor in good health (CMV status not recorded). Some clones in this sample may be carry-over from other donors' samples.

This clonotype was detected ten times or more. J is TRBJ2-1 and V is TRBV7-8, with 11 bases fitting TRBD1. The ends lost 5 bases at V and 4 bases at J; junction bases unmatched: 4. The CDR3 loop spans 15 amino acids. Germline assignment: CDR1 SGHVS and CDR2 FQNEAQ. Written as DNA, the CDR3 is TGTGCCAGCAGCCCTCGGGACAGGGGGTACAATGAGCAGTTCTTC. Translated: CASSPRDRGYNEQFF.

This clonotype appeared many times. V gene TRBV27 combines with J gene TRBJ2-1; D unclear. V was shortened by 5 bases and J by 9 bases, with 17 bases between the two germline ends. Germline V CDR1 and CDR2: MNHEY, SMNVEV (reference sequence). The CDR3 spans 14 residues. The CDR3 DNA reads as TGTGCCAGCAGTCCGGTGGCCCTAGTCCGTGAGCAGTTCTTC. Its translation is CASSPVALVREQFF.

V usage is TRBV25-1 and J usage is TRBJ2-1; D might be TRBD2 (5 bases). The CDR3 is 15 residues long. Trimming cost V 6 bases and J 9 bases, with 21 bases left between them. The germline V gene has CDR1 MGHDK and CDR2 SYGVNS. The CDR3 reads CASSEGPTTAGEQFF. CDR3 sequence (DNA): TGTGCCAGCAGCGAGGGTCCTACCACTGCTGGTGAGCAGTTCTTC.

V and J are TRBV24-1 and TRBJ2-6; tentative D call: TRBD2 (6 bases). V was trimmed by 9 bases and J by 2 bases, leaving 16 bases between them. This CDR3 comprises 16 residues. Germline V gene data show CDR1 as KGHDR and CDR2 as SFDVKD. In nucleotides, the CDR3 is TGTGCCACCGGACACGTGGGGGGAACTGGGGCCAACGTCCTGACTTTC. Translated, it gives CATGHVGGTGANVLTF.

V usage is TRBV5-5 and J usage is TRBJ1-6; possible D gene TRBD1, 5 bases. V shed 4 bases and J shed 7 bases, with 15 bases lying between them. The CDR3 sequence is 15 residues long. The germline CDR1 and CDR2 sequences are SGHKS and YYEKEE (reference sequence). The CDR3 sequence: CASSPGGVGNSPLHF. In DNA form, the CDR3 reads TGTGCCAGCAGCCCCGGAGGGGTGGGCAATTCACCCCTCCACTTT.

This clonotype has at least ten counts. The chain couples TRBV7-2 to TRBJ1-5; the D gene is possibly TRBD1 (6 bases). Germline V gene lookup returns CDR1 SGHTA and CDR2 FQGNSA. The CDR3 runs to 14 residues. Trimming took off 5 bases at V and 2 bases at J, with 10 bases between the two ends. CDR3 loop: CASSLDRGNQPQHF. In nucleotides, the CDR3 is TGTGCCAGCAGCCTGGACAGAGGCAATCAGCCCCAGCATTTT.